These T cell receptor beta chains were read from a single sample in a study of T cells in Graves' hyperthyroidism and ophthalmopathy. TCRdb passed the multiplex PCR reads through MiXCR, listing each CDR3 protein once. The repertoire holds over 350,000 distinct CDR3 sequences, with 14% to 15% as singletons. Sequencing input: blood. The receptors stem from a man aged 18 to 30 with Graves' ophthalmopathy. Both conserved end residues are part of each CDR3. A D gene is named only where the DNA matches it firmly. Only part of the rows carry a size: once, few, many, or a class if the clone is expanded.

V gene	CDR3 length	D gene	J gene	clone size	CDR3 protein	CDR3 DNA
TRBV12-3/TRBV12-4	13	TRBD1	TRBJ2-7	many	CASRRQGAYEQYF	TGTGCCAGCAGACGACAGGGGGCATACGAGCAGTACTTC
TRBV20-1	14	.	TRBJ2-5	many	CSARDPGDGETQYF	TGCAGTGCTAGAGATCCGGGGGATGGGGAGACCCAGTACTTC
TRBV24-1	15	.	TRBJ2-2	many	CATSDSGHNTGELFF	TGTGCCACCAGTGATTCGGGCCACAACACCGGGGAGCTGTTTTTT
TRBV6-1	12	.	TRBJ2-7	.	CASSIRSYEQYF	TGTGCCAGCAGTATCCGGTCCTACGAGCAGTACTTC
TRBV6-1	16	.	TRBJ2-7	.	CASSVPPPPGAYEQYF	TGTGCCAGCAGTGTCCCCCCTCCACCGGGAGCCTACGAGCAGTACTTC
TRBV5-1	14	.	TRBJ2-1	few	CASSLGYSYNEQSF	TGCGCCAGCAGCTTAGGCTATAGTTACAATGAGCAGTCCTTC
TRBV20-1	15	.	TRBJ1-2	.	CSAGGGHGGNYGYTF	TGCAGTGCAGGAGGGGGGCACGGGGGGAACTATGGCTACACCTTC
TRBV6-1	14	.	TRBJ1-2	many	CASRTQGEFYGYTF	TGTGCCAGCAGGACACAGGGTGAATTCTATGGCTACACCTTC
TRBV19	16	TRBD1	TRBJ2-1	few	CAPNLVGEGADNEQFF	TGTGCCCCAAATCTTGTTGGAGAGGGGGCCGACAATGAGCAGTTCTTC
TRBV3-1	15	.	TRBJ2-3	.	CASSQGVQISATQYF	TGTGCCAGCAGCCAAGGGGTCCAGATATCGGCTACGCAGTATTTT
TRBV4-1	20	TRBD2	TRBJ2-3	.	CASSQDSSGTSGGVEDTQYF	TGCGCCAGCAGCCAAGATTCCTCCGGGACTAGCGGGGGGGTCGAAGATACGCAGTATTTT
TRBV19	13	.	TRBJ1-3	.	CASSQYSGNTIYF	TGTGCCAGTAGTCAGTACTCTGGAAACACCATATATTTT
TRBV7-2	15	TRBD2	TRBJ2-7	many	CASSLAGVAGYEQYF	TGTGCCAGCAGCTTAGCGGGGGTAGCGGGATACGAGCAGTACTTC
TRBV6-1	15	.	TRBJ1-5	many	CASSEKGESNQPQHF	TGTGCCAGCAGTGAAAAGGGGGAGAGCAATCAGCCCCAGCATTTT
TRBV12-3/TRBV12-4	12	.	TRBJ1-2	.	CASTRDNYGYTF	TGTGCCAGCACCCGGGATAACTATGGCTACACCTTC
TRBV12-3/TRBV12-4	14	TRBD2	TRBJ2-3	many	CASSSTSGADTQYF	TGTGCCAGCAGTTCGACTAGCGGCGCAGATACGCAGTATTTT
TRBV7-9	14	.	TRBJ2-7	many	CASSLASGTYEQYF	TGTGCCAGCAGCTTAGCGTCCGGGACCTACGAGCAGTACTTC
TRBV11-2	14	TRBD2	TRBJ2-1	many	CASSRTSGYNEQFF	TGTGCCAGCAGTAGGACTAGCGGTTACAATGAGCAGTTCTTC
TRBV6-1	14	TRBD2	TRBJ2-5	few	CASSPGGGEKTQYF	TGTGCCAGCAGTCCAGGCGGGGGGGAGAAGACCCAGTACTTC
TRBV29-1	14	TRBD2	TRBJ2-1	many	CSAWTSGGGDEQFF	TGCAGCGCCTGGACTAGCGGGGGGGGCGATGAGCAGTTCTTC
TRBV2	15	.	TRBJ2-5	many	CASSVEDSKKETQYF	TGTGCCAGCAGTGTGGAGGACTCTAAAAAAGAGACCCAGTACTTC
TRBV12-3/TRBV12-4	13	.	TRBJ2-2	many	CASRGRATGELFF	TGTGCCAGCAGGGGCAGGGCCACCGGGGAGCTGTTTTTT
TRBV6-2/TRBV6-3	17	TRBD2	TRBJ2-7	.	CASSYEILAGGPHEQYF	TGTGCCAGCAGTTACGAGATACTAGCGGGAGGGCCCCACGAGCAGTACTTC
TRBV25-1	15	.	TRBJ2-7	.	CASSESGDRSYEQYF	TGTGCCAGCAGTGAATCGGGGGATAGGTCCTACGAGCAGTACTTC
TRBV10-1	15	TRBD1	TRBJ1-3	few	CASSRDRHSGNTIYF	TGCGCCAGCAGCCGGGACAGGCACTCTGGAAACACCATATATTTT
TRBV19	13	.	TRBJ1-1	.	CASSRQEPTEAFF	TGTGCCAGTAGTAGACAGGAGCCCACTGAAGCTTTCTTT
TRBV10-2	20	TRBD2	TRBJ2-2	few	CASSESRLAGGNAGTGELFF	TGCGCCAGCAGTGAGTCGAGACTAGCGGGAGGGAACGCGGGCACCGGGGAGCTGTTTTTT
TRBV4-1	17	TRBD2	TRBJ2-1	.	CASSQGGTSGGGPVQFF	TGCGCCAGCAGCCAAGGTGGGACTAGCGGGGGCGGTCCGGTGCAGTTCTTC
TRBV19	13	.	TRBJ1-1	.	CASSINGVDGTFF	TGTGCCAGTAGTATCAATGGAGTGGATGGGACTTTCTTT